Below are 11 T cell receptor beta chains sequenced from a single sample in a study of blood T cell repertoires in COVID-19. Using immunoSEQ multiplex PCR, the repertoire was profiled, and TCRdb retains in-frame clones only, with some absent. The sample lists over 40,000 clones, roughly 83% occurring once. The material sequenced was peripheral blood. These receptor sequences come from a human donor in a cohort sampled during active COVID-19.

The rearrangement links TRBV9 to TRBJ2-3; 12 bases are a match to TRBD1. This CDR3 is built from 17 residues. J lost 2 bases, V lost 1 base, and 5 bases had no gene match. CDR1 is SGDLS and CDR2 is YYNGEE in the germline V gene. In DNA, the CDR3 is TGTGCCAGCAGCGTAAACCCGGGACAGGGGGCCACAGATACGCAGTATTTT. It yields the protein CASSVNPGQGATDTQYF.

The rearrangement joins TRBV6-5 to TRBJ1-1; D is unresolved. Per the germline V gene, CDR1 is MNHEY and CDR2 is SVGAGI. V lost 6 bases to trimming and J lost 3 bases, with 17 bases between them. The CDR3 has 15 amino acids. The CDR3 DNA is TGTGCCAGCAGACCCTACAGCTTTAGGTACACTGAAGCTTTCTTT. Its translation: CASRPYSFRYTEAFF.

The chain employs TRBV11-2 and TRBJ1-1; possible D gene TRBD1, 6 bases. This CDR3 comprises 16 residues. V was cut by 2 bases and J by 2 bases, with 15 bases left in between. Germline values: CDR1 SGHAT, CDR2 FQNNGV. The CDR3 DNA reads TGTGCCAGCAGCTTAAGGGGTGCAGGGGCCAACACTGAAGCTTTCTTT. Protein: CASSLRGAGANTEAFF.

The chain links TRBV18 to TRBJ2-7; 7 bases fit TRBD1. CDR1 is KGHSH, CDR2 LQKENI, per germline. This CDR3 contains 16 residues. V lost 3 bases, J lost 2 bases, and 10 bases stayed unmatched. The CDR3 region is CASSPQGQAAAYEQYF. The CDR3 nucleotides read TGTGCCAGCTCACCGCAAGGACAGGCAGCCGCCTACGAGCAGTACTTC.

This clone was seen a few times. The chain has TRBV27 and TRBJ1-5; D is undetermined. Per germline, CDR1 MNHEY and CDR2 SMNVEV (reference sequence). CDR3 length: 16 residues. The V and J ends lost 0 bases and 0 bases respectively, with 9 bases between them. For the CDR3, the DNA is TGTGCCAGCAGTTTATCGGCAGTTTATAGCAATCAGCCCCAGCATTTT. Residues: CASSLSAVYSNQPQHF.

This clone was found once. The CDR3, as DNA: TGTGCCAGCAGCTTAGGGCTGGAGGATCAGCCCCAGCATTTT. Translation gives CASSLGLEDQPQHF. The V gene is TRBV7-9, the J gene TRBJ1-5; D not resolved. Trimming shortened V by 1 base and J by 5 bases, and 9 bases separated the two germline ends. Per germline, CDR1 SEHNR and CDR2 FQNEAQ (reference sequence). The CDR3 spans 14 residues.

The chain employs TRBV5-1 and TRBJ2-2; the match to TRBD2 covers 7 bases. The length of the CDR3 is 16 residues. In germline, CDR1 is SGHRS, CDR2 YFSETQ. V lost 6 bases and J lost 3; bases outside the gene matches: 11. CDR3 region: CASNSRGGSDTGELFF. CDR3 nucleotide sequence: TGCGCCAGCAACAGCCGGGGAGGGTCGGACACCGGGGAGCTGTTTTTT.

J is TRBJ1-1 and V is TRBV3-1 (or the pseudogene TRBV3-2); a weak D match, TRBD1 (5 bases). V was pared by 0 bases and J by 4 bases, with 9 bases between. This CDR3 has 14 amino acids. Germline CDR1 reads LGHDT; CDR2 reads YNNKEL (reference sequence). In DNA form, the CDR3 reads TGTGCCAGCAGCCAAGAGGGAGGGACCACTGAAGCTTTCTTT. Translating it yields CASSQEGGTTEAFF.

This clone was observed once. The V and J genes are TRBV6-5 and TRBJ2-1; no definite D call. This CDR3 is built from 13 residues. Germline lookup yields CDR1 MNHEY and CDR2 SVGAGI. The ends were cut back, 7 bases at V and 4 bases at J, with 11 bases in the middle. Here the CDR3 reads CASNSGSYNEQFF. The CDR3 DNA is TGTGCCAGCAACTCCGGTAGTTACAATGAGCAGTTCTTC.

In its sample, this clone was seen a few times. CDR3 sequence: CASSRLAGGSTGELFF. In nucleotides, the CDR3 is TGTGCCAGCAGCCGACTAGCGGGAGGGAGCACCGGGGAGCTGTTTTTT. This chain uses TRBV5-4 with TRBJ2-2, with TRBD2 matching 14 bases. The ends lost 4 bases at V and 4 bases at J; junction bases unmatched: 3. Germline V gene data show CDR1 as SGHNT and CDR2 as YYREEE (reference sequence). This CDR3 spans 16 amino acids.

This chain connects TRBV12-5 to TRBJ1-1; TRBD1 is a possible D gene (5 bases). This CDR3 is 10 amino acids long. Germline CDR1 is LGHNT and CDR2 is FRNRAP. V lost 6 bases, J lost 11 bases, and 10 bases lay in between. CDR3 nucleotide sequence: TGTGCTAGTGGAGGACAAACCGCTTTCTTT. Translating it yields CASGGQTAFF.